This T cell receptor (beta chain) was captured in a study of T cells after yellow fever vaccination. Study-level information: Each low-cell-number fraction was prepared by means of SMART-Seq v4 Ultra Low Input.

This clonotype was seen ten or more times. Its specificity is not known. Whole-study results and caveats: FACS-sorted repertoires could contain abundant clonotypes contaminating from the bulk population. A secondary response was less intense yet reached its peak sooner, at day 5 versus 15. There was a small share of clonotypes that showed up in both the CD4 and CD8 compartments.

The CDR3 contains 15 residues. Germline V gene sequence: CDR1 MNHNS, CDR2 SASEGT. Losses at the gene ends were 7 bases for V and 4 bases for J; bases not matched to a gene: 8. Each CDR3 protein is one row after TCRdb ran MiXCR on the 5' RACE reads. The table has roughly 74,000 distinct CDR3 sequences, around 7% seen once. Here the sequenced sample was CD8+ T cells sorted from PBMCs, taken less than 6 days after the first yellow fever vaccination. The gene calls are TRBV6-1 and TRBJ2-3; 10 bases agree with TRBD2. The TCR sequence derives from a man younger than 35 who received the YFV17D yellow fever vaccine. CDR3 sequence: CASTLSGGASDTQYF. In nucleotides, the CDR3 is TGTGCCAGCACCCTGAGCGGGGGGGCCTCAGATACGCAGTATTTT.